The following is a T cell receptor (beta chain) sequence with its context. What it binds is unknown. Positive CCR7 selection of CD45RO-negative cells yielded the naive CD8 cells, and terminally differentiated effector memory CD45RA+ cells were excluded. All donors were healthy HIV-negative adults lacking recent acute infections or vaccinations. These data are taken from a study of shared clonotypes between healthy human individuals. Overall study findings and caveats: It was expected that sequencing depth would affect clonotype sharing among donors. Naive subsets generally had larger estimated richness than memory subsets. The study found lower generation probabilities in non-shared clonotypes than in those shared by all four donors.

Sequencing used immunoSEQ multiplex PCR; TCRdb keeps in-frame clones, though not all of them. The sample has more than 600,000 clones, about 90% seen once. The germline V gene encodes CDR1 MDHEN and CDR2 SYDVKM. The CDR3 has 16 amino acids. V lost 8 bases, J lost 2 bases, and 8 bases stayed unmatched. The clonotype originates from a man aged 25 to 45 in good health. Sequenced sample: naive CD8+ T cells sorted from blood. V usage is TRBV28 and J usage is TRBJ2-7; 14 bases are a match to TRBD2. CDR3 residues: CASAGTSGSHAYEQYF. For the CDR3, the DNA is TGTGCCAGCGCCGGGACTAGCGGGAGTCACGCCTACGAGCAGTACTTC.